This is a list of T cell receptor beta chains from one sample in a study of blood T cells in healthy people across ages. MiXCR was run by TCRdb on the 5' RACE reads, yielding one entry per CDR3 protein. The table has over 600,000 distinct CDR3 sequences, 35% to 60% seen once; the top ten hold 18%. The specimen was blood. All receptors derive from a man of 80 years or more in good health. CDR3s include the opening cysteine and the closing phenylalanine or tryptophan.

CDR3,J,V
CASSLYGSTGYEQYF,TRBJ2-7,TRBV27
CASSFFQGSNYGYTF,TRBJ1-2,TRBV7-2
CASSMGQGAETQYF,TRBJ2-5,TRBV4-1
CSGGGGRATNEQFF,TRBJ2-1,TRBV20-1
CASSSIRAGDGQFF,TRBJ2-1,TRBV6-6
CSARGVDPESQETQYF,TRBJ2-5,TRBV20-1
CASSLSRRTYNEQFF,TRBJ2-1,TRBV7-2
CASSKAGGAPDTQYF,TRBJ2-3,TRBV12-3/TRBV12-4
CAISDERRNTGELFF,TRBJ2-2,TRBV10-3
CASSRGTNFETQYF,TRBJ2-5,TRBV21-1
CASSLVERYPPQETQYF,TRBJ2-5,TRBV7-2
CSARDRRGLADEQYF,.,TRBV20-1
CASSQESTSGSYEQYF,TRBJ2-7,TRBV4-2
CASSRDLSGDTQYF,TRBJ2-3,TRBV2
CTSTQGGVAYNEQFF,TRBJ2-1,TRBV7-9
CATENPGADTQYF,TRBJ2-3,TRBV24-1
CASSQDMMDEQYF,TRBJ2-5,TRBV4-3
CASSTQGRGTTDTQYF,TRBJ2-3,TRBV6-1
CVSSPQTSGSGADTQYF,TRBJ2-3,TRBV7-2
CASSPRDRGVDEQYF,TRBJ2-7,TRBV7-3
CASSFRGYEKLFF,TRBJ1-4,TRBV7-9
CSASDPGGPNEQFF,TRBJ2-1,TRBV20-1
CSAIDYGYTF,TRBJ1-2,TRBV20-1
CASSINPGLADNEQYF,TRBJ2-7,TRBV12-3/TRBV12-4
CASSLAGGQSSYGQYF,TRBJ2-7,TRBV11-2
CSASPIKNYGYTF,TRBJ1-2,TRBV20-1